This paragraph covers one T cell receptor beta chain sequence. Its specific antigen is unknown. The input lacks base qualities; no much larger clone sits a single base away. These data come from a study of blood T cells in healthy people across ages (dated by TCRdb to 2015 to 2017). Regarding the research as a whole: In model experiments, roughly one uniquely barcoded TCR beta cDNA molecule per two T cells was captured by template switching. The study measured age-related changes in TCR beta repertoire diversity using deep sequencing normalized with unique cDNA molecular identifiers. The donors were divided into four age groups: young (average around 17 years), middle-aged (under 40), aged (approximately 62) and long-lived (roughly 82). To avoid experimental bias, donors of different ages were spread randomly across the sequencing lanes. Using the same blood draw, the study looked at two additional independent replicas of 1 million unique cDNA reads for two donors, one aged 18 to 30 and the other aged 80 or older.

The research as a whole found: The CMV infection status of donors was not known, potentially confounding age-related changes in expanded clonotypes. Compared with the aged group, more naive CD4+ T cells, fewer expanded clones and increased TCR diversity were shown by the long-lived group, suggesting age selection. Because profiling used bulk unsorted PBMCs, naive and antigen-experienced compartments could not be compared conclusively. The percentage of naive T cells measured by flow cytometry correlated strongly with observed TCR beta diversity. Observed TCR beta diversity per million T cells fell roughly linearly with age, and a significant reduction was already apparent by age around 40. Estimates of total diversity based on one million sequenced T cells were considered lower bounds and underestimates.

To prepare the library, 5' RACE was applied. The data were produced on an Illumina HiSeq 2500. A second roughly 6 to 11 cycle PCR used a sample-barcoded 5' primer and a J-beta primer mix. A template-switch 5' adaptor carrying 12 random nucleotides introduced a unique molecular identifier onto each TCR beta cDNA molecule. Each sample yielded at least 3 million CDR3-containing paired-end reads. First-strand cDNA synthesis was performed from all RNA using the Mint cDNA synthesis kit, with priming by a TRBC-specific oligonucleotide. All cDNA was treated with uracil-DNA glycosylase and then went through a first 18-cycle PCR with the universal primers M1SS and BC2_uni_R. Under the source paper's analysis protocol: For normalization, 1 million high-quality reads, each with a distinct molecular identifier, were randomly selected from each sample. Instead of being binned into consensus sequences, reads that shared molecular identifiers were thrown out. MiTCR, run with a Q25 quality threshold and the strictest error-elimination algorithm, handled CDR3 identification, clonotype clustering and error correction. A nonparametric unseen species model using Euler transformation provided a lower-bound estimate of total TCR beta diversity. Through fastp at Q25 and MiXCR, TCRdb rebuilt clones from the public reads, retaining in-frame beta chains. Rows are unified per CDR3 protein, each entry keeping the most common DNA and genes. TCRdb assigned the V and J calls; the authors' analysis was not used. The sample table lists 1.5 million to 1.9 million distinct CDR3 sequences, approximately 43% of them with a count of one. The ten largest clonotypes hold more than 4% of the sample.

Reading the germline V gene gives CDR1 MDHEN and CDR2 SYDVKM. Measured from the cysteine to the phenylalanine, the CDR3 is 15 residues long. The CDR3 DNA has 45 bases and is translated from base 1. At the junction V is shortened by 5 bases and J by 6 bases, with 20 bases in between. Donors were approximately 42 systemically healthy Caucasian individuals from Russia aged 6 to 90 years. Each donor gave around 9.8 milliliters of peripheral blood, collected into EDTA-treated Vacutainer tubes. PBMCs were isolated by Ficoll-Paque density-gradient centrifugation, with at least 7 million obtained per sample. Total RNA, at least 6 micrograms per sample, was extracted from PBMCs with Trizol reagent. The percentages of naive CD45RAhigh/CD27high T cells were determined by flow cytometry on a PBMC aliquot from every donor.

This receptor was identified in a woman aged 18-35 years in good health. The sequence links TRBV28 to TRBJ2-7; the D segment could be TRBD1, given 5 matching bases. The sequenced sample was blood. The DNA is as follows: TGTGCCAGCAGTCGCCTCCCGGGCAGGGAAGTCGAGCAGTACTTC. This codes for CASSRLPGREVEQYF.